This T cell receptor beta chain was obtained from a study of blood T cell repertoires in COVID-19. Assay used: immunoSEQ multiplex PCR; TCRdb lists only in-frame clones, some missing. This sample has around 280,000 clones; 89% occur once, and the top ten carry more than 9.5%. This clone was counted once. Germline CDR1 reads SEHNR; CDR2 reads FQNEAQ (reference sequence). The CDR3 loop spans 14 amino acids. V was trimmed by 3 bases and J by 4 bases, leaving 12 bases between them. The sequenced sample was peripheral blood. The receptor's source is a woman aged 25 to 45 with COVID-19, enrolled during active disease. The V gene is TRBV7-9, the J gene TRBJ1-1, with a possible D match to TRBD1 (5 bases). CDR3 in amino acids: CASSLPGGGTEAFF. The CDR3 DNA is TGTGCCAGCAGCTTGCCCGGGGGGGGCACTGAAGCTTTCTTT.